Listed below are T cell receptor beta chains from one sample, sequenced in a study of T cell responses to AZD1222 COVID-19 vaccine. Using immunoSEQ multiplex PCR, the repertoire was profiled, and TCRdb retains in-frame clones only, with some absent. The top ten clones hold around 0.99% of a sample with about 150,000 clones, approximately 90% of them seen once. Here the sequenced sample was peripheral blood, taken 28 days after the second AZD1222 dose. All receptors come from an adult who received the AZD1222 COVID-19 vaccine. Each CDR3 is given with its conserved first and last residue. Fields, in order: J gene, CDR3 length, V gene, CDR3 protein.

j_gene: TRBJ1-2; len: 13; v_gene: TRBV29-1; CDR3aa: CSATDGEPYGYTF
j_gene: TRBJ2-1; len: 16; v_gene: TRBV25-1; CDR3aa: CASSGEGPPLRDEQFF
j_gene: TRBJ2-7; len: 15; v_gene: TRBV6-2/TRBV6-3; CDR3aa: CASSNIRVGLGEQYF
j_gene: TRBJ2-7; len: 12; v_gene: TRBV6-5; CDR3aa: CASSARLGEQYF
j_gene: TRBJ2-7; len: 14; v_gene: TRBV7-2; CDR3aa: CASSSDRVSYEQYF
j_gene: TRBJ1-1; len: 16; v_gene: TRBV5-5; CDR3aa: CASSLGHRVPNTEAFF
j_gene: TRBJ2-7; len: 13; v_gene: TRBV2; CDR3aa: CATKGQGGYEQYF
j_gene: TRBJ1-1; len: 13; v_gene: TRBV5-4; CDR3aa: CASSFQGRTEAFF
j_gene: TRBJ2-6; len: 17; v_gene: TRBV5-1; CDR3aa: CASSSDRDISGANVLTF
j_gene: TRBJ1-4; len: 17; v_gene: TRBV19; CDR3aa: CASSARQVGPTNEKLFF
j_gene: TRBJ2-3; len: 15; v_gene: TRBV18; CDR3aa: CASSYRGDHDDTQYF
j_gene: TRBJ1-1; len: 13; v_gene: TRBV6-1; CDR3aa: CASSERENTEAFF
j_gene: TRBJ1-1; len: 14; v_gene: TRBV14; CDR3aa: CASSQLGWNTEAFF
j_gene: TRBJ2-2; len: 14; v_gene: TRBV29-1; CDR3aa: CSVRASGGAGELFF
j_gene: TRBJ2-7; len: 16; v_gene: TRBV5-1; CDR3aa: CASSLEGAGLSYEQYF
j_gene: TRBJ1-1; len: 13; v_gene: TRBV19; CDR3aa: CASSIMGSTEAFF
j_gene: TRBJ1-2; len: 13; v_gene: TRBV18; CDR3aa: CASSPKIEGGYTF
j_gene: TRBJ2-1; len: 14; v_gene: TRBV10-1; CDR3aa: CASSESSSYNEQFF
j_gene: TRBJ2-7; len: 13; v_gene: TRBV19; CDR3aa: CASSIVFSYEQYF
j_gene: TRBJ1-4; len: 15; v_gene: TRBV4-2; CDR3aa: CASSQARGHNEKLFF
j_gene: TRBJ1-6; len: 19; v_gene: TRBV7-7; CDR3aa: CASSFLTDRSCSYNSPLHF
j_gene: TRBJ1-1; len: 14; v_gene: TRBV7-9; CDR3aa: CASSLRDLGTEAFF
j_gene: TRBJ2-1; len: 13; v_gene: TRBV5-1; CDR3aa: CASSFLPFDEQFF
j_gene: TRBJ1-1; len: 17; v_gene: TRBV5-8; CDR3aa: CASSRLTGVALNTEAFF
j_gene: TRBJ2-1; len: 15; v_gene: TRBV11-2; CDR3aa: CASRGGGATYNEQFF
j_gene: TRBJ1-3; len: 15; v_gene: TRBV7-8; CDR3aa: CASSLTDRAGNTIYF
j_gene: TRBJ2-7; len: 15; v_gene: TRBV10-1; CDR3aa: CASSPSGGAVGEQYF
j_gene: TRBJ2-5; len: 15; v_gene: TRBV5-1; CDR3aa: CASSLAFRVSETQYF
j_gene: TRBJ1-1; len: 13; v_gene: TRBV25-1; CDR3aa: CASSDRISDSSTF
j_gene: TRBJ1-4; len: 11; v_gene: TRBV4-1; CDR3aa: CATGEAQKLFF
j_gene: TRBJ1-1; len: 15; v_gene: TRBV18; CDR3aa: CASSRQGLQNTEAFF
j_gene: TRBJ2-4; len: 15; v_gene: TRBV5-4; CDR3aa: CASSLGQENPNIQYF
j_gene: TRBJ1-5; len: 17; v_gene: TRBV27; CDR3aa: CASSRQGDHSSNQPQHF
j_gene: TRBJ2-7; len: 15; v_gene: TRBV4-2; CDR3aa: CASSQESGSSYEQYF
j_gene: TRBJ1-2; len: 15; v_gene: TRBV5-4; CDR3aa: CASSAREAGGYGYTF
j_gene: TRBJ2-7; len: 16; v_gene: TRBV18; CDR3aa: CASSPGPGQGPNEQYF
j_gene: TRBJ2-5; len: 16; v_gene: TRBV5-5; CDR3aa: CASSLPSGGPEETQYF